This T cell receptor beta chain derives from a study of T cells in Graves' hyperthyroidism and ophthalmopathy. Concerning this clonotype itself: The antigen is unknown.

The germline V gene has CDR1 KGHSH and CDR2 LQKENI. This CDR3 has 15 amino acids. Trimming pared 4 bases from V and 4 bases from J, leaving 14 bases between. TCR beta CDR3 regions were amplified from RNA transcripts. The HTBI set primed first-round TCR CDR3 RT-PCR. Using its own MiXCR run on the multiplex PCR reads, TCRdb lists one record per CDR3 protein. This sample yields a few hundred thousand distinct CDR3 sequences, of which about 16% are seen a single time; 3% to 4% belongs to the top ten. Study-wide points: Blood also showed most of the thyroid clonotypes that were expanded above 0.001.

This TCR derives from a woman in her forties with Graves' ophthalmopathy. The sequenced sample consisted of blood. J is TRBJ2-1 and V is TRBV18; either TRBD1 or TRBD2 may fit D (5 bases each). CDR3 in amino acids: CASSRGRDGYNEQFF. The CDR3 DNA follows: TGTGCCAGCTCACGGGGCCGGGACGGGTACAATGAGCAGTTCTTC.